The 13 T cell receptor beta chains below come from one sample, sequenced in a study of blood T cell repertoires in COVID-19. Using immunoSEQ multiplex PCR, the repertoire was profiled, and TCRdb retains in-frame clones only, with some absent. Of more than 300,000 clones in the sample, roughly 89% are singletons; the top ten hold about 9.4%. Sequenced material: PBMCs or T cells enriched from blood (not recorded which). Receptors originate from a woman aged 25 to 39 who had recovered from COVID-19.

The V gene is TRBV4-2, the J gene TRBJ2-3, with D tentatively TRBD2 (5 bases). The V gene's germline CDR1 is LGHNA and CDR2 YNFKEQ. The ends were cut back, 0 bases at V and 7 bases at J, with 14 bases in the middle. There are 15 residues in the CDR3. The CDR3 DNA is TGTGCCAGCAGCCAAGACAGGACTTCTAGTTATACGCAGTATTTT. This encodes CASSQDRTSSYTQYF.

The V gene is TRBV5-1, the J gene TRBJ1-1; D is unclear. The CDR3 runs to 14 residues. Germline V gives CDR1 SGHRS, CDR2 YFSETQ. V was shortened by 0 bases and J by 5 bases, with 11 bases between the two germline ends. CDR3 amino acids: CASSLDWRVTEAFF. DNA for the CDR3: TGCGCCAGCAGCTTGGACTGGAGAGTTACTGAAGCTTTCTTT.

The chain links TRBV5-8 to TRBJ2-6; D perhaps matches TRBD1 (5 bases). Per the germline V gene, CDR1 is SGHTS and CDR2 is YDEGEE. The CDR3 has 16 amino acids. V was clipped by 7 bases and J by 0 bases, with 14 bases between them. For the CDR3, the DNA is TGTGCCAGCTTCCCCCTTAGGGGCTCTGGGGCCAACGTCCTGACTTTC. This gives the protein CASFPLRGSGANVLTF.

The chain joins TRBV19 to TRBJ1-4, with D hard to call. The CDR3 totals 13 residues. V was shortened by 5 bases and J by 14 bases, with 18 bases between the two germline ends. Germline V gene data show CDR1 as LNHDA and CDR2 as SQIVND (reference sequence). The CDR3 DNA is TGTGCCAGTAGTCTGAGTCACGAAAGTTTCCTGTTTTTT. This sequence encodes CASSLSHESFLFF.

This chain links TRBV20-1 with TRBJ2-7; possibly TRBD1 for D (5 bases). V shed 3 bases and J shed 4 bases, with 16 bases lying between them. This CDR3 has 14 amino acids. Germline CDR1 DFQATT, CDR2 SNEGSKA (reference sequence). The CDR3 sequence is CSASYRTNIYEQYF. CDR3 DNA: TGCAGTGCTAGTTACAGGACCAATATTTACGAGCAGTACTTC.

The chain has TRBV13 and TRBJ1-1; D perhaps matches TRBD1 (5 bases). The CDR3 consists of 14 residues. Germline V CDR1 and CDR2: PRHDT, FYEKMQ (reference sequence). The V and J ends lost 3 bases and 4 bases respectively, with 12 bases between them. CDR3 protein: CASSFPSQGTEAFF. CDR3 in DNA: TGTGCCAGCAGCTTCCCCTCCCAGGGCACTGAAGCTTTCTTT.

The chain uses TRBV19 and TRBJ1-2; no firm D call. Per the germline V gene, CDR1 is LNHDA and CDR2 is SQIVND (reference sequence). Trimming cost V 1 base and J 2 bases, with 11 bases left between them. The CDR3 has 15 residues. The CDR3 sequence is CASSIVNSYNYGYTF. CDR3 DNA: TGTGCCAGTAGTATAGTTAACAGCTACAACTATGGCTACACCTTC.

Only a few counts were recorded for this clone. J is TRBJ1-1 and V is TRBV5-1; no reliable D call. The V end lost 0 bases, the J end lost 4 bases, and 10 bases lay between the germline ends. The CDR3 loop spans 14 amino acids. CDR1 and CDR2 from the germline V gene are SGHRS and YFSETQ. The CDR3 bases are TGCGCCAGCAGCTTGGGAGGCCTCGGCACTGAAGCTTTCTTT. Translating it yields CASSLGGLGTEAFF.

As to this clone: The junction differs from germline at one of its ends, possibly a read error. For the CDR3, the DNA is TGTGCCAGCAGTTACGATCCGGACAGGAAGGTCTTC. This gives the protein CASSYDPDRKVF. The J gene is TRBJ2-1, the V gene TRBV6-2 or TRBV6-3; 7 bases map to TRBD1. Germline values: CDR1 MNHEY, CDR2 SVGEGT. CDR3 size: 12 residues.

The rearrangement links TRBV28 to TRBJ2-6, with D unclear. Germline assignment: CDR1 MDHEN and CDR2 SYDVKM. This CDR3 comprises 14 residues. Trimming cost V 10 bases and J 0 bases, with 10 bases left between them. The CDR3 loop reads CATHLSSGANVLTF. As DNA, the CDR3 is TGTGCCACACACCTCAGCTCTGGGGCCAACGTCCTGACTTTC.

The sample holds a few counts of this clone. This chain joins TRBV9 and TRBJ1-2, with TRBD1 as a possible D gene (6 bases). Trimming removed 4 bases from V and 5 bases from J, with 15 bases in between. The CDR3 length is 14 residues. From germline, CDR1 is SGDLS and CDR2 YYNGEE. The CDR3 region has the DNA TGTGCCAGCAGCCCCGGGGGGGGGCTTTATGGCTACACCTTC. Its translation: CASSPGGGLYGYTF.

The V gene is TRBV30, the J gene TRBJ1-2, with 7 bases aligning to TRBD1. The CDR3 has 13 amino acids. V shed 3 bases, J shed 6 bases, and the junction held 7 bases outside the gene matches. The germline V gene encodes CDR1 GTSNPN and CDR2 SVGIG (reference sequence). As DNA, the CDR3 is TGTGCCTGGAGCGCGGCGGGACAGCATGGCTACACCTTC. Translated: CAWSAAGQHGYTF.

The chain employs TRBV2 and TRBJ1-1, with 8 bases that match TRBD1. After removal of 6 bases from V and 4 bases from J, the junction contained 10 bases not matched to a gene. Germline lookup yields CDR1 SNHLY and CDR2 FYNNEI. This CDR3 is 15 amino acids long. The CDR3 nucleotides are TGTGCCAGCAGGTCCCCTCAGGGGGCGGTCACTGAAGCTTTCTTT. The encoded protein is CASRSPQGAVTEAFF.